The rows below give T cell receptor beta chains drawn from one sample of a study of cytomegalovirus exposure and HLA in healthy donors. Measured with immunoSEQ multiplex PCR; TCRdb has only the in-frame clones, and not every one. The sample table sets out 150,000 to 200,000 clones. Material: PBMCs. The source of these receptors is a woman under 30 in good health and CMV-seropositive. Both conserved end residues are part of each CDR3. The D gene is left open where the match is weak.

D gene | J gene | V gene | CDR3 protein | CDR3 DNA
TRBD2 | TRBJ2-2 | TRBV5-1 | CASSSAGGNTGELFF | TGCGCCAGCAGCTCAGCGGGAGGGAACACCGGGGAGCTGTTTTTT
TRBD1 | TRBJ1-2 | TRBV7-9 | CASSSADRVYGYTF | TGTGCCAGCAGCTCCGCTGACAGGGTCTATGGCTACACCTTC
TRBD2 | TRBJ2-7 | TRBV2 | CASRGTSGGSPEQYF | TGTGCCAGCAGGGGGACTAGCGGGGGGTCTCCTGAGCAGTACTTC
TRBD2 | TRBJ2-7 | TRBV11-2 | CASSGGGLAYEQYF | TGTGCCAGCAGCGGCGGGGGACTTGCCTACGAGCAGTACTTC
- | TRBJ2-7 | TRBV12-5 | CASGTSGDYEQYF | TGTGCTAGTGGGACTTCCGGGGACTACGAGCAGTACTTC
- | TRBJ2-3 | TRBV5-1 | CASSLQGEGTDTQYF | TGCGCCAGCAGCTTACAGGGTGAGGGAACAGATACGCAGTATTTT
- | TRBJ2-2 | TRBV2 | CASSIDTGELFF | TGTGCCAGCAGTATCGACACCGGGGAGCTGTTTTTT
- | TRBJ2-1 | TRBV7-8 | CASSSIADSYNEQFF | TGTGCCAGCAGCTCAATAGCGGATTCCTACAATGAGCAGTTCTTC
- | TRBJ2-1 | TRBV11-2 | CASSFSEYNEQFF | TGTGCCAGCAGCTTCTCAGAATACAATGAGCAGTTCTTC
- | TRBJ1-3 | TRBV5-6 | CASSLLGSYSGNTIYF | TGTGCCAGCAGCCTGCTGGGGAGCTACTCTGGAAACACCATATATTTT
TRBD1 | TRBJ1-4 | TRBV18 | CASSADRGGEKLFF | TGTGCCAGCTCAGCGGACAGGGGCGGTGAAAAACTGTTTTTT
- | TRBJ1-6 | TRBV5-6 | CASSFGQWLSPLHF | TGTGCCAGCAGCTTCGGACAGTGGCTTTCACCCCTCCACTTT
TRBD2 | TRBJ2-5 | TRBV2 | CASSVAGVGETQYF | TGTGCCAGCAGCGTAGCGGGAGTTGGGGAGACCCAGTACTTC
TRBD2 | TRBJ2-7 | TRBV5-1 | CASSRTSDHEQYF | TGCGCCAGCTCACGGACTAGCGACCACGAGCAGTACTTC
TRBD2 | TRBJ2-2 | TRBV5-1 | CASSSGGGTGELFF | TGCGCCAGCAGCTCGGGAGGGGGCACCGGGGAGCTGTTTTTT
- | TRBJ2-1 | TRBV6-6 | CASTPSYVEQFF | TGTGCCAGCACTCCTTCGTATGTTGAGCAGTTCTTC
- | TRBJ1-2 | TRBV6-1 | CASSEIGTTVYTF | TGTGCCAGCAGTGAAATAGGGACTACTGTCTACACCTTC
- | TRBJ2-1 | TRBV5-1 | CASSLSSSTNEQFF | TGCGCCAGCAGCTTGAGTAGCTCCACCAATGAGCAGTTCTTC
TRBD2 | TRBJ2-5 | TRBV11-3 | CASSLGSGGAFETQYF | TGTGCCAGCAGCTTAGGTAGCGGGGGGGCCTTTGAGACCCAGTACTTC
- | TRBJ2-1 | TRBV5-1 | CASSLTSNEQFF | TGCGCCAGCAGCTTGACTAGCAATGAGCAGTTCTTC
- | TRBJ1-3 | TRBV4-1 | CASSLAYGGSGNTIYF | TGCGCCAGCAGCCTCGCCTATGGTGGCTCTGGAAACACCATATATTTT
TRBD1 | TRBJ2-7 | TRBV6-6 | CASRSQTRDRPYEQYF | TGTGCCAGCAGGTCCCAAACCCGGGACAGACCTTACGAGCAGTACTTC
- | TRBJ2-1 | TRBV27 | CASTKKTSERQPHNEQFF | TGTGCCAGCACCAAAAAAACGTCCGAGCGACAGCCTCACAATGAGCAGTTCTTC
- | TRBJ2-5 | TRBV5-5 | CASSFPGQEGETQYF | TGTGCCAGCAGCTTTCCAGGACAGGAGGGGGAGACCCAGTACTTC
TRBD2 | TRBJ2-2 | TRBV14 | CASSHPPGLAGGQSGELFF | TGTGCCAGCAGCCACCCACCGGGACTAGCGGGGGGGCAAAGCGGGGAGCTGTTTTTT
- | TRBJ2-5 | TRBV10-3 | CAISESWQSYEEQYF | TGTGCCATCAGTGAGTCTTGGCAGAGCTACGAGGAGCAGTACTTC
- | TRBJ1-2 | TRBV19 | CASSIRVSGDYGYTF | TGTGCCAGTAGTATTCGGGTCTCCGGAGACTATGGCTACACCTTC